The subject of this entry is one TCR beta chain. Its specificity is unknown. Other DNA sequences in the sample encode the same CDR3. This sample was included in a study of Ad26.COV2.S vaccination and SARS-CoV-2 variants. Points from the study as a whole: Vaccinees displayed broader spike-specific TCR repertoires than placebo recipients.

The method was immunoSEQ multiplex PCR; TCRdb's version includes in-frame clones alone and lacks a portion of them. The sample shows around 400,000 clones, around four fifths of them seen only once. As to treatment: some 20 received Ad26.COV2.S at low or high dose, single or two shots; about 5 received placebo; per-sample allocation not given. The samples date from day 63 after the first vaccine or placebo injection. This CDR3 has 14 residues. Germline CDR1 reads SGHRS; CDR2 reads YFSETQ. V lost 0 bases and J lost 5, with 11 bases in between. The sample was peripheral blood, taken in a trial of Ad26.COV2.S vaccine versus placebo. This chain joins TRBV5-1 and TRBJ2-5; tentative D call: TRBD2 (5 bases). The sequence came from a person aged 18-60 years who received the Ad26.COV2.S COVID-19 vaccine or a placebo. CDR3 region: CASSLARGGETQYF. The CDR3, as DNA: TGCGCCAGCAGCTTGGCCCGTGGCGGGGAGACCCAGTACTTC.